The present TCR beta chain was sequenced within a study of CD8+CD57+ T cells in acquired aplastic anemia. Study at large: The sorted CD4+ and CD8+ cells yielded an average approximately 3 ug of DNA. Study-level results: The study identified 25 to 30 CD8+ CDR3 sequences shared by patients and controls.

The CDR3 spans 16 residues. J lost 2 bases, V lost 0 bases, and 5 bases had no gene match. All patients picked for sequencing had shown, by flow cytometry, an expansion of CD8+CD57+ cells. The use of genomic DNA as template underpinned the TCR beta VDJ and CDR3 profiling. From the reads, TCRdb called clonotypes with MiXCR, one entry per CDR3 protein. The sample carries under 500,000 distinct CDR3 sequences, approximately 32% recorded once. This clonotype was detected once. The antigen remains undetermined. The chain carries TRBV12-3 or TRBV12-4 and TRBJ2-7, with 9 bases lining up with TRBD1. The receptor was derived from a human donor with aplastic anemia. Sequencing was carried out using sorted CD4+, CD8+, or CD8+CD57+ T cells (not recorded which) from PBMCs. The CDR3 sequence is CASSLAQGQGTYEQYF. The CDR3 DNA follows: TGTGCCAGCAGTTTAGCCCAGGGACAGGGAACCTACGAGCAGTACTTC.